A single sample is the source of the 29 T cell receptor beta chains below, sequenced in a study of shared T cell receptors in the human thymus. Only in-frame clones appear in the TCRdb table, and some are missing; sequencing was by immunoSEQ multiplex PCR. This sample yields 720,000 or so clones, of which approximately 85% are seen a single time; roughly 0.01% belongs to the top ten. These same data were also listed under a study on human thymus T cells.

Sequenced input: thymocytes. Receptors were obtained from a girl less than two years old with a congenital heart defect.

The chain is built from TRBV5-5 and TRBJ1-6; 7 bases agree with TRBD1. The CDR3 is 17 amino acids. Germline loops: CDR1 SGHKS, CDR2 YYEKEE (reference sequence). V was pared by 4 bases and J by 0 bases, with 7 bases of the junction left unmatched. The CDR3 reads CASSRQGEGSYNSPLHF. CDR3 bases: TGTGCCAGCAGCAGACAGGGCGAAGGCTCCTATAATTCACCCCTCCACTTT.

The CDR3 protein is CASSGPRDRGLNEQFF. In DNA, the CDR3 is TGTGCCAGCAGTGGCCCCCGGGACAGGGGCCTTAATGAGCAGTTCTTC. The chain has TRBV6-1 and TRBJ2-1, with 10 bases lining up with TRBD1. CDR1 and CDR2 (germline): MNHNS, SASEGT. The junction had 10 bases not matched to a gene; V was cut back by 4 bases and J by 7 bases. The CDR3 totals 16 residues.

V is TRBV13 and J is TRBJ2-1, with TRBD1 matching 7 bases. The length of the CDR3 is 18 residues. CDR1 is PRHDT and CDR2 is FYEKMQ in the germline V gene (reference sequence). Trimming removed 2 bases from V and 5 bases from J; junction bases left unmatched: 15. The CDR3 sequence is CASSLQAGSGTDDNEQFF. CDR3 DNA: TGTGCCAGCAGCTTACAAGCCGGGTCCGGGACAGACGACAATGAGCAGTTCTTC.

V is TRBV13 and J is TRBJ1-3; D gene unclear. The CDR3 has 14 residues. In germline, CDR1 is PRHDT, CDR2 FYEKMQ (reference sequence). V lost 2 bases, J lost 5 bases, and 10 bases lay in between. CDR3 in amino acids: CASSLRTRRNTIYF. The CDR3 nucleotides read TGTGCCAGCAGCTTACGGACTCGGAGAAACACCATATATTTT. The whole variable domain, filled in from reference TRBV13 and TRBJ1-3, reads AAGVIQSPRHLIKEKRETATLKCYPIPRHDTVYWYQQGPGQDPQFLISFYEKMQSDKGSIPDRFSAQQFSDYHSELNMSSLELGDSALYFCASSLRTRRNTIYFGEGSWLTVV.

The chain's CDR3 is CASSSKRVPWKSYGYTF. CDR3 nucleotide sequence: TGTGCCAGCAGCTCAAAGAGGGTCCCTTGGAAGAGCTATGGCTACACCTTC. The rearrangement joins TRBV5-5 to TRBJ1-2, with no clear D. The V end was cut by 3 bases, the J end by 4 bases, with 22 bases between. The CDR3 extends over 17 amino acids. From germline, CDR1 is SGHKS and CDR2 YYEKEE (reference sequence).

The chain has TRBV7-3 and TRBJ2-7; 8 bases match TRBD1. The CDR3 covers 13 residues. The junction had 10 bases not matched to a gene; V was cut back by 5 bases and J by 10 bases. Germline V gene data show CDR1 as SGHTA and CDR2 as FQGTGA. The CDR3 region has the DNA TGTGCCAGCAGCCCGTCCCGGGACAGGATTCAGTACTTC. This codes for CASSPSRDRIQYF.

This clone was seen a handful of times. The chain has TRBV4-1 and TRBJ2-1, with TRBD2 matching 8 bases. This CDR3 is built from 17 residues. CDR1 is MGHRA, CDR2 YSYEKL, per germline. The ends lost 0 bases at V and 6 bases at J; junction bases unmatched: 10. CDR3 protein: CASSQDEPGAGGNEQFF. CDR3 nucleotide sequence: TGCGCCAGCAGCCAAGATGAGCCCGGGGCGGGGGGCAATGAGCAGTTCTTC.

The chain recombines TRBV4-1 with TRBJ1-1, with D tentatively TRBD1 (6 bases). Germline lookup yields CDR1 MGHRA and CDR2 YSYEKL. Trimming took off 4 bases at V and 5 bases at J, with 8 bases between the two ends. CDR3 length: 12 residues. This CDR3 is CASSLQGTEAFF. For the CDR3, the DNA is TGCGCCAGCAGCCTTCAGGGGACTGAAGCTTTCTTT.

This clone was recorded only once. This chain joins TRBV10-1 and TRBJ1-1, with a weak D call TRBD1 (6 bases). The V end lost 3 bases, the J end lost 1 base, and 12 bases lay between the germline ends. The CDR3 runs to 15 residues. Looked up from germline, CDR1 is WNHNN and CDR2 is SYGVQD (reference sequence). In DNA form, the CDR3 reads TGCGCCAGCAGTGATTCAGGGGCCCCGAACACTGAAGCTTTCTTT. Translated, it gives CASSDSGAPNTEAFF.

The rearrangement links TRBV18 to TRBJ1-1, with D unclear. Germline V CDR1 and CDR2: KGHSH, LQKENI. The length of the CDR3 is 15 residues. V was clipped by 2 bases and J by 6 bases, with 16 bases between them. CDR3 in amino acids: CASSPWNIRIPEAFF. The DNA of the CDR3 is TGTGCCAGCTCACCATGGAATATCAGGATTCCTGAAGCTTTCTTT.

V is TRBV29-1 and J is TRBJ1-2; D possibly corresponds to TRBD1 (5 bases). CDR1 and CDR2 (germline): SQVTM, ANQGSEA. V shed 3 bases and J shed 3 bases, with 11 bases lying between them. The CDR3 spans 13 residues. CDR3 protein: CSVDRQTHYGYTF. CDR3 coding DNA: TGCAGCGTTGACAGACAGACCCACTATGGCTACACCTTC.

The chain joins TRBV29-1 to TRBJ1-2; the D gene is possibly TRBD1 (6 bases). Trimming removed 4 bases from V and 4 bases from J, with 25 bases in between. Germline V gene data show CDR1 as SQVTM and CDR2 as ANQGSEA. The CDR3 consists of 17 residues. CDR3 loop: CSVVSEQRQEPSYGYTF. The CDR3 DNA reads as TGCAGCGTTGTCTCCGAACAGAGACAGGAGCCCTCCTATGGCTACACCTTC.

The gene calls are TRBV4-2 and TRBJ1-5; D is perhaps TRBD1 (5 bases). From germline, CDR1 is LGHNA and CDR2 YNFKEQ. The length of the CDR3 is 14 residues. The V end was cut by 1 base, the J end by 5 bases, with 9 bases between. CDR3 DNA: TGTGCCAGCAGCCAAGGGGGGGGTGATCAGCCCCAGCATTTT. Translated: CASSQGGGDQPQHF.

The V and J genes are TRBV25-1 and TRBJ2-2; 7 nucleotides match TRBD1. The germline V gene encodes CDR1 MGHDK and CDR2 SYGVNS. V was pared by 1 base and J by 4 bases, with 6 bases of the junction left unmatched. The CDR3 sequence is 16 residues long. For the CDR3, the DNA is TGTGCCAGCAGTGAATTCCCCGGGACAGTCACCGGGGAGCTGTTTTTT. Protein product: CASSEFPGTVTGELFF.

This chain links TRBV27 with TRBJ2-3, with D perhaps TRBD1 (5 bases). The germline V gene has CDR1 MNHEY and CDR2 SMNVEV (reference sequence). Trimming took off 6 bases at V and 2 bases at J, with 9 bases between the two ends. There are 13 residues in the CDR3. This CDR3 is CASSQGSTDTQYF. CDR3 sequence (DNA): TGTGCCAGCAGCCAGGGTTCCACAGATACGCAGTATTTT.

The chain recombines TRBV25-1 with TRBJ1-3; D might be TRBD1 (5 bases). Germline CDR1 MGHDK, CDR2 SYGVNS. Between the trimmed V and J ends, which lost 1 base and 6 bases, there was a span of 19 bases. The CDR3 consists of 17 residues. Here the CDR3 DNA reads TGTGCCAGCAGTGAATCCACCGAGTCCTGGGGCATAAACACCATATATTTT. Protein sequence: CASSESTESWGINTIYF. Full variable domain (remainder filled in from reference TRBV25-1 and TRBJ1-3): EADIYQTPRYLVIGTGKKITLECSQTMGHDKMYWYQQDPGMELHLIHYSYGVNSTEKGDLSSESTVSRIRTEHFPLTLESARPSHTSQYLCASSESTESWGINTIYFGEGSWLTVV.

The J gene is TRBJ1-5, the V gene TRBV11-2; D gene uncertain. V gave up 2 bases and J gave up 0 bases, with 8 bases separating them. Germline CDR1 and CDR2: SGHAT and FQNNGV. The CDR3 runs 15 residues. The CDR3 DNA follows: TGTGCCAGCAGCTTAAGCCGGAGTAGCAATCAGCCCCAGCATTTT. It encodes CASSLSRSSNQPQHF.

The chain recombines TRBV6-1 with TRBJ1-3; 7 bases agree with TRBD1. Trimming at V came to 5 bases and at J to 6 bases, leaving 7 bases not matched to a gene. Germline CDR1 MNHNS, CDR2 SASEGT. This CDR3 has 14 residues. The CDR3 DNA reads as TGTGCCAGCAGTTTAGGGACAGCAGTAAACACCATATATTTT. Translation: CASSLGTAVNTIYF.

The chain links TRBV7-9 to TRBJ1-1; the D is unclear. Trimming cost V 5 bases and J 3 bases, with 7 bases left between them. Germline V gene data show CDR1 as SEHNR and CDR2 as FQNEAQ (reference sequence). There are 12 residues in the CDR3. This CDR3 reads CASSPQDTEAFF. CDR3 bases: TGTGCCAGCAGCCCCCAGGACACTGAAGCTTTCTTT.

The CDR3 reads CASSLSFNTYNEQFF. CDR3 sequence (DNA): TGTGCCAGCAGCTTATCGTTTAACACCTACAATGAGCAGTTCTTC. The chain combines TRBV11-2 with TRBJ2-1, with D unresolved. V lost 2 bases, J lost 2 bases, and 10 bases lay in between. Per the germline V gene, CDR1 is SGHAT and CDR2 is FQNNGV. CDR3 size: 15 residues.

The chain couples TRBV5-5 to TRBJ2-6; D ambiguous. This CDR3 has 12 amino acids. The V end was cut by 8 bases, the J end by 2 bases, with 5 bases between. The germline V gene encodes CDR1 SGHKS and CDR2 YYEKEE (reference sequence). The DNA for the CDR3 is TGTGCCAGTAATCCTGGGGCCAACGTCCTGACTTTC. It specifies CASNPGANVLTF.

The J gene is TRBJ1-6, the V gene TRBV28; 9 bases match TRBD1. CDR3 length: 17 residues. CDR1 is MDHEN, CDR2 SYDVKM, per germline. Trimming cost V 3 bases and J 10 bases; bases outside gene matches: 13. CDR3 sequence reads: CASSFVGPKDRGSPLHF. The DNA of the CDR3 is TGTGCCAGCAGTTTCGTGGGGCCGAAGGACAGGGGCTCACCCCTCCACTTT.

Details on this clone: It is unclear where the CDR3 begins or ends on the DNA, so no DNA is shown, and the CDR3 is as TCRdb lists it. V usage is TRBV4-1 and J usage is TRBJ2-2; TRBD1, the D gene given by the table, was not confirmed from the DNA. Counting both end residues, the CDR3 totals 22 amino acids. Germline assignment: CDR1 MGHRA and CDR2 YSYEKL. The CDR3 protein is CASSPGVLRDRGPLRRAGELFF.

The CDR3 protein is CASSQVTSGGYEQYF. The CDR3 nucleotides read TGCGCCAGCAGCCAAGTGACTAGCGGGGGTTACGAGCAGTACTTC. J is TRBJ2-7 and V is TRBV4-1, with 12 bases identical to TRBD2. This CDR3 comprises 15 residues. CDR1 is MGHRA, CDR2 YSYEKL, per germline. The junction had 2 bases not matched to a gene; V was cut back by 1 base and J by 4 bases.

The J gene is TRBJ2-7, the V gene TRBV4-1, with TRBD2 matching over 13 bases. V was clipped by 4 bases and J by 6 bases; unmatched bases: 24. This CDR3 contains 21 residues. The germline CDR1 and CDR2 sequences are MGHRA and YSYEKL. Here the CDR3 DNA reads TGCGCCAGCAGCCCCAACGGGGATAGCAAAACGACTAGCGGGGGGATTTGCGAGCAGTACTTC. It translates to CASSPNGDSKTTSGGICEQYF.

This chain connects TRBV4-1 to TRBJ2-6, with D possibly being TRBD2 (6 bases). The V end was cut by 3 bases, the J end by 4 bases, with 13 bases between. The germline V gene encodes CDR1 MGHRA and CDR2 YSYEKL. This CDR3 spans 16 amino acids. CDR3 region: CASSHPGGAGANVLTF. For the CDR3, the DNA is TGCGCCAGCAGCCATCCAGGCGGGGCCGGGGCCAACGTCCTGACTTTC.

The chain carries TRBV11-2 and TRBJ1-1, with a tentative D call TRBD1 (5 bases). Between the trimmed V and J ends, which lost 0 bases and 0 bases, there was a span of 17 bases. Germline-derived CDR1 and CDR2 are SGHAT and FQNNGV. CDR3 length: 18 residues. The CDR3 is CASSLDFGEEGLNTEAFF. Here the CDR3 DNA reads TGTGCCAGCAGCTTAGATTTCGGCGAGGAGGGGCTGAACACTGAAGCTTTCTTT.

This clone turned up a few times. The CDR3 DNA follows: TGTGCCAGTAGTATAGGGCTAGCGGGGGAGTCGGCCAAAAACATTCAGTACTTC. Residues: CASSIGLAGESAKNIQYF. The chain links TRBV19 to TRBJ2-4; 10 bases fit TRBD2. The CDR3 is made up of 18 amino acids. V was clipped by 1 base and J by 1 base; unmatched bases: 7. Germline CDR1 and CDR2: LNHDA and SQIVND (reference sequence).

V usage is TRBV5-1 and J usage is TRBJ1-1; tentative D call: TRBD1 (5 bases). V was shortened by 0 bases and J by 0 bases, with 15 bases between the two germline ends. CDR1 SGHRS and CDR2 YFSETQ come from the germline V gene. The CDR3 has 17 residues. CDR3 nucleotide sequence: TGCGCCAGCAGCTTGGCTGGGGCGAACATCATGAACACTGAAGCTTTCTTT. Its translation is CASSLAGANIMNTEAFF.